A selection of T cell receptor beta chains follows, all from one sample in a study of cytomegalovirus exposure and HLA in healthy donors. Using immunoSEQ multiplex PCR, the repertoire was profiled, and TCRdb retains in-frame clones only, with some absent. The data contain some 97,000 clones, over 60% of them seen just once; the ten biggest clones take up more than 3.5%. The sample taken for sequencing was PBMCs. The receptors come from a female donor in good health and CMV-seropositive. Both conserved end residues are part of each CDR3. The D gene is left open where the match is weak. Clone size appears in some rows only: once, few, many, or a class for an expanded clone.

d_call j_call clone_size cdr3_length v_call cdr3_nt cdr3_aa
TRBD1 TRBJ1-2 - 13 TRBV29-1 TGCAGCGTTGTGGCAGGGGGCAACTATGGCTACACCTTC CSVVAGGNYGYTF
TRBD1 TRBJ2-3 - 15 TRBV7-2 TGTGCCAGCAGCTTCAGCCGGGACAGGGGAGATACGCAGTATTTT CASSFSRDRGDTQYF
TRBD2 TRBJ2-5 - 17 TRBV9 TGTGCCAGCAGCGTAGATGGTAGCGGGGGTCTCGGGGAGACCCAGTACTTC CASSVDGSGGLGETQYF
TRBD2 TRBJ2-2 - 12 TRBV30 TGTGCCTGGAGTGTAGCGGGGGGGGAGCTGTTTTTT CAWSVAGGELFF
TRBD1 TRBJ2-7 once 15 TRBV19 TGTGCCAGTAGTCCTATGGGACAGCCTCTTGCAGAGCAGTACTTC CASSPMGQPLAEQYF
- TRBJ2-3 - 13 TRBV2 TGTGCCAGCAGTAACATGGGCACAGATACGCAGTATTTT CASSNMGTDTQYF
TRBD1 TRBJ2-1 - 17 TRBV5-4 TGTGCCAGCAGCTCTACACTGACAGGGGCACTATACAATGAGCAGTTCTTC CASSSTLTGALYNEQFF
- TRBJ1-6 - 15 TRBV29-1 TGCAGCGTACAGGTCTCGGGGACACGGAATTCACCCCTCCACTTT CSVQVSGTRNSPLHF
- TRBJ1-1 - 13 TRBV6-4 TGTGCCAGCAGTTTTAATAGGAACACTGAAGCTTTCTTT CASSFNRNTEAFF
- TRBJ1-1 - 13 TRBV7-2 TGTGCCAGCAGCTCCCAGGTGTCCACTGAAGCTTTCTTT CASSSQVSTEAFF
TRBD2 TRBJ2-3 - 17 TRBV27 TGTGCCAGCAGTCCTACAAGACTAGCGGGGGGCACAGATACGCAGTATTTT CASSPTRLAGGTDTQYF
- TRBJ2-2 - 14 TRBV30 TGTGCCTGTCGTGGCCCAGCGAACACCGGGGAGCTGTTTTTT CACRGPANTGELFF
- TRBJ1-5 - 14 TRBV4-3 TGCGCCAGCAGCCAAGAAACGGCGGGACAGCCCCAGCATTTT CASSQETAGQPQHF
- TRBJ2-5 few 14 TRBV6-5 TGTGCCAGCAGTTACCGAGGCCCCCAAGAGACCCAGTACTTC CASSYRGPQETQYF
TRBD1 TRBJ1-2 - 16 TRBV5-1 TGCGCCAGCAGCTTGGGGGTCGGACAGGGAAACGGTGGCTACACCTTC CASSLGVGQGNGGYTF
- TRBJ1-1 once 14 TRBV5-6 TGTGCCAGCAGCTTGGCCGTAGGGGGGGCCCGGGCTTTCTTT CASSLAVGGARAFF
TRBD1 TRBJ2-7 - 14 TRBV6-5 TGTGCCAGCAGTTCGGACAGGGACTCCTACGAGCAGTACTTC CASSSDRDSYEQYF
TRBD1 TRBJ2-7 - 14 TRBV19 TGTGCCAGTAGTACTCCGGGACAGGGCTTCGAGCAGTACTTC CASSTPGQGFEQYF
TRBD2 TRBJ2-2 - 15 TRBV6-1 TGTGCCAGCAGTGAAGCCCTAGCGGGGACCGGGGAGCTGTTTTTT CASSEALAGTGELFF
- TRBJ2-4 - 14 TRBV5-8 TGTGCCAGCAGCTTGGATGCCAGGTCAAACATTCAGTACTTC CASSLDARSNIQYF
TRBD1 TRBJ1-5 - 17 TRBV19 TGTGCCAGTAGTTCTCTCTTGGAGGACAGGGGGACTCAGCCCCAGCATTTT CASSSLLEDRGTQPQHF
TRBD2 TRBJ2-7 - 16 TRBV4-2 TGTGCCAGCAGCTGGACTAGCGGGGAAAGCTCCTACGAGCAGTACTTC CASSWTSGESSYEQYF
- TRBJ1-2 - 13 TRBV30 TGTGCCTGGAACCGGAGGCCCGACTATGGCTACACCTTC CAWNRRPDYGYTF
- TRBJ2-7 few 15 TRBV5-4 TGTGCCAGCAGCGTTTTACAGCTTCTACCCTACGAGCAGTACTTC CASSVLQLLPYEQYF
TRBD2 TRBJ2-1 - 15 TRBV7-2 TGTGCCAGCAGCTCAGGCGGGGGGGGATCGAATGAGCAGTTCTTC CASSSGGGGSNEQFF
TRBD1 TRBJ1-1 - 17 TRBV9 TGTGCCAGCAGCGCGGGACAGGGTTCATTCCTGAACACTGAAGCTTTCTTT CASSAGQGSFLNTEAFF
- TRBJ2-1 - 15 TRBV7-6 TGTGCCAGCAGCCCCGGAGGCGGCACCTACAATGAGCAGTTCTTC CASSPGGGTYNEQFF
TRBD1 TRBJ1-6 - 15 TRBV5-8 TGTGCCAGCAGCCCCGGGACAGTAAATAATTCACCCCTCCACTTT CASSPGTVNNSPLHF
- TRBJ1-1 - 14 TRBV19 TGTGCCAGTAGGAGACAGGCCTTGAACACTGAAGCTTTCTTT CASRRQALNTEAFF
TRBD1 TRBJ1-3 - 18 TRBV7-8 TGTGCCAGCAGCTCCGGGACAGGCTTTCGGGGGAGAGGAAACACCATATATTTT CASSSGTGFRGRGNTIYF
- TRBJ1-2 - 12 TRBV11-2 TGTGCCAGCACCACGGGAGTATATGGCTACACCTTC CASTTGVYGYTF